What follows are 20 T cell receptor beta chains derived from one specimen sequenced in a study of T cell repertoires in cytomegalovirus infection. TCRdb reprocessed the reads with MiXCR, giving one entry per CDR3 protein. The sample includes 550,000 to 700,000 distinct CDR3 sequences, 40% of them seen just once. What these receptors recognize is not known. Sample: cultured PBMCs, taken from culture after CMV antigen stimulation. The receptors were sampled from a human donor in good health (CMV status not recorded). Some clones in this sample may be carry-over from other donors' samples.

This chain uses TRBV19 with TRBJ2-2, with D uncertain. CDR3 length: 15 residues. CDR1 is LNHDA, CDR2 SQIVND, per germline (reference sequence). Trimming removed 6 bases from V and 0 bases from J, with 11 bases in between. CDR3 bases: TGTGCCAGTAGCATGGACGGAACGAACACCGGGGAGCTGTTTTTT. This sequence encodes CASSMDGTNTGELFF.

The chain couples TRBV4-1 to TRBJ2-3; TRBD2 matches 12 bases. Germline values: CDR1 MGHRA, CDR2 YSYEKL. Unmatched junction bases numbered 8, after V lost 4 bases and J lost 0 bases. The length of the CDR3 is 18 residues. As DNA, the CDR3 is TGCGCCAGCAGCCTAACCTGGACTAGCGGGGAAAGCACAGATACGCAGTATTTT. This gives the protein CASSLTWTSGESTDTQYF.

This clonotype was recorded only once. The genes are TRBV6-2 or TRBV6-3 and TRBJ2-5; 8 bases map to TRBD1. The CDR3 has 17 residues. V was pared by 2 bases and J by 4 bases, with 12 bases of the junction left unmatched. CDR1 is MNHEY and CDR2 is SVGEGT in the germline V gene. The chain's CDR3 is CASSYLRSWTGRETQYF. The CDR3 DNA reads TGTGCCAGCAGTTACCTCCGAAGTTGGACAGGGCGAGAGACCCAGTACTTC.

This clonotype was counted ten times or more. V is TRBV7-2 and J is TRBJ2-3; possibly TRBD1 for D (6 bases). In germline, CDR1 is SGHTA, CDR2 FQGNSA. CDR3 size: 15 residues. The V gene lost 3 bases and the J gene lost 4 bases, with 14 bases spanning the gap. In nucleotides, the CDR3 is TGTGCCAGCAGCTTGACCCCAGGGGATTCAGATACGCAGTATTTT. Translation: CASSLTPGDSDTQYF.

This clonotype was observed at least ten times. The chain couples TRBV7-2 to TRBJ2-1, with a tentative D call TRBD2 (6 bases). This CDR3 spans 14 amino acids. Germline CDR1 SGHTA, CDR2 FQGNSA. V was clipped by 4 bases and J by 3 bases, with 10 bases between them. The CDR3, as DNA: TGTGCCAGCAGCTCGGGGGAGGTCTACAATGAGCAGTTCTTC. Its translation is CASSSGEVYNEQFF.

The chain has TRBV7-8 and TRBJ2-5, with 10 bases identical to TRBD2. This CDR3 region has 16 residues. The germline CDR1 and CDR2 sequences are SGHVS and FQNEAQ. Losses at the gene ends were 1 base for V and 6 bases for J; bases not matched to a gene: 8. CDR3 sequence reads: CASSLDRSSGRQTQYF. The CDR3 region has the DNA TGTGCCAGCAGCTTAGATCGGTCTAGCGGGAGACAGACCCAGTACTTC.

Only a few counts were recorded for this clonotype. The chain employs TRBV5-1 and TRBJ2-7; 11 bases match TRBD2. With V trimmed by 0 bases and J by 1 base, 12 bases remained unmatched. CDR3 size: 19 residues. Germline-derived CDR1 and CDR2 are SGHRS and YFSETQ. In nucleotides, the CDR3 is TGCGCCAGCAGCTTGGGTGGTCTAGCGGGGGGACTCCCGTCCTACGAGCAGTACTTC. It encodes CASSLGGLAGGLPSYEQYF. Supplemented by reference TRBV5-1 and TRBJ2-7, the full variable domain reads KAGVTQTPRYLIKTRGQQVTLSCSPISGHRSVSWYQQTPGQGLQFLFEYFSETQRNKGNFPGRFSGRQFSNSRSEMNVSTLELGDSALYLCASSLGGLAGGLPSYEQYFGPGTRLTVT.

The rearrangement links TRBV15 to TRBJ2-3; 8 nucleotides line up with TRBD2. J lost 3 bases, V lost 0 bases, and 5 bases had no gene match. This CDR3 has 16 amino acids. CDR1 is LNHNV and CDR2 is YYDKDF in the germline V gene (reference sequence). The CDR3 coding sequence is TGTGCCACCAGCAGAGACCGTCGCGGGAGGACAGATACGCAGTATTTT. Translating gives CATSRDRRGRTDTQYF.

This clonotype was recorded a few times. CDR3 nucleotide sequence: TGTGCCAGCAGCGAACGCACCCTACTAGCGGGGAACCAAGAGACCCAGTACTTC. Translation: CASSERTLLAGNQETQYF. The V gene is TRBV7-9, the J gene TRBJ2-5, with 10 bases that match TRBD2. CDR1 SEHNR and CDR2 FQNEAQ come from the germline V gene (reference sequence). The CDR3 contains 18 residues. With 5 bases clipped from V and 0 bases from J, the junction kept 12 bases outside the gene matches.

This sequence joins TRBV7-9 and TRBJ2-5, with 10 bases fitting TRBD1. Germline loops: CDR1 SEHNR, CDR2 FQNEAQ (reference sequence). The V and J ends lost 2 bases and 5 bases, in that order; junction bases with no gene match: 8. The length of the CDR3 is 16 residues. In DNA form, the CDR3 reads TGTGCCAGCAGCTTATCTTGGGACAGGGGAAGGGAGACCCAGTACTTC. It translates to CASSLSWDRGRETQYF. Variable domain in full (rest from reference TRBV7-9 and TRBJ2-5): DTGVSQNPRHKITKRGQNVTFRCDPISEHNRLYWYRQTLGQGPEFLTYFQNEAQLEKSRLLSDRFSAERPKGSFSTLEIQRTEQGDSAMYLCASSLSWDRGRETQYFGPGTRLLVL.

This clonotype was counted between two and nine times. J is TRBJ1-1 and V is TRBV7-9; D uncertain. The CDR3 runs 14 residues. Trimming removed 2 bases at V and 5 bases at J, with 12 bases between. Germline CDR1 is SEHNR and CDR2 is FQNEAQ (reference sequence). CDR3 in amino acids: CASSLRVRGTEAFF. CDR3 coding DNA: TGTGCCAGCAGCTTAAGAGTACGGGGAACTGAAGCTTTCTTT. Combining the CDR3 with reference TRBV7-9 and TRBJ1-1 gives the whole variable domain DTGVSQNPRHKITKRGQNVTFRCDPISEHNRLYWYRQTLGQGPEFLTYFQNEAQLEKSRLLSDRFSAERPKGSFSTLEIQRTEQGDSAMYLCASSLRVRGTEAFFGQGTRLTVV.

This clonotype was detected only a few times. The chain has TRBV11-2 and TRBJ2-7; D is possibly TRBD1 (5 bases). Germline CDR1 and CDR2: SGHAT and FQNNGV. V was shortened by 4 bases and J by 6 bases, with 10 bases between the two germline ends. The CDR3 spans 12 residues. The CDR3 DNA reads TGTGCCAGCAGCTCAGACAGTTCCGAGCAGTACTTC. The encoded protein is CASSSDSSEQYF.

This clonotype was detected a few times. The V and J genes are TRBV6-1 and TRBJ2-5; D is uncertain. Deletions cut 3 bases from V and 1 base from J, with 9 bases between. Germline loops: CDR1 MNHNS, CDR2 SASEGT. This CDR3 has 14 amino acids. The CDR3 reads CASSEGYFQETQYF. The CDR3 nucleotides read TGTGCCAGCAGTGAGGGGTATTTCCAAGAGACCCAGTACTTC.

The chain has TRBV7-6 and TRBJ2-7, with D perhaps matching TRBD1 or TRBD2 (5 bases each). Trimming pared 5 bases from V and 2 bases from J, leaving 16 bases between. This CDR3 spans 15 amino acids. In germline, CDR1 is SGHVS, CDR2 FNYEAQ. This chain's CDR3 is CASSPIRDGAYEQYF. The CDR3 coding sequence is TGTGCCAGCAGCCCCATCCGGGACGGCGCCTACGAGCAGTACTTC.

The J gene is TRBJ2-7, the V gene TRBV29-1; D call uncertain. Trimming left V 2 bases short and J 3 bases short, with 5 bases between. Germline V gene lookup returns CDR1 SQVTM and CDR2 ANQGSEA. The CDR3 totals 11 residues. The DNA of the CDR3 is TGCAGCGTTGAATCCGGCTACGAGCAGTACTTC. As protein: CSVESGYEQYF.

This clonotype has just a few counts. This chain joins TRBV6-2 or TRBV6-3 and TRBJ2-7, with 12 bases aligning to TRBD1. CDR3 length: 15 residues. Trimming took 8 bases from V and 2 from J; bases not matched to a gene: 7. The germline CDR1 and CDR2 sequences are MNHEY and SVGEGT. CDR3 protein: CASRDRGPHAYEQYF. CDR3 DNA: TGTGCCAGCCGGGACAGGGGGCCGCATGCCTACGAGCAGTACTTC.

V is TRBV19 and J is TRBJ1-2, with TRBD1 matching over 8 bases. CDR3 size: 14 residues. With V trimmed by 5 bases and J by 4 bases, 6 bases remained unmatched. CDR1 and CDR2 from the germline V gene are LNHDA and SQIVND (reference sequence). The CDR3 reads CASSGNRGAYGYTF. The CDR3 DNA reads as TGTGCCAGTAGTGGCAACAGGGGGGCCTATGGCTACACCTTC.

The genes are TRBV12-3 or TRBV12-4 and TRBJ1-5; no definite D call. CDR3 length: 13 amino acids. Deletions cut 3 bases from V and 4 bases from J, with 7 bases between. The CDR3 bases are TGTGCCAGCAGTTTCAACGAGAATCAGCCCCAGCATTTT. Encoded protein: CASSFNENQPQHF.

The J gene is TRBJ1-5, the V gene TRBV6-1; D uncertain. CDR1 and CDR2 from the germline V gene are MNHNS and SASEGT. The germline V and J ends were trimmed by 8 bases and 8 bases, with 7 bases remaining between them. The CDR3 consists of 10 residues. The CDR3 protein is CASSWEPQHF. For the CDR3, the DNA is TGTGCCAGCTCTTGGGAGCCCCAGCATTTT.

The chain recombines TRBV7-2 with TRBJ2-1; 10 bases fit TRBD2. V shed 7 bases, J shed 3 bases, and the junction held 6 bases outside the gene matches. CDR1 is SGHTA and CDR2 is FQGNSA in the germline V gene. The length of the CDR3 is 15 residues. The CDR3 region has the DNA TGTGCCAGCACACTTCTAGCGGGAGTCTACAATGAGCAGTTCTTC. Residues: CASTLLAGVYNEQFF. Using reference TRBV7-2 and TRBJ2-1 for the parts outside the CDR3, the full variable domain is GAGVSQSPSNKVTEKGKDVELRCDPISGHTALYWYRQSLGQGLEFLIYFQGNSAPDKSGLPSDRFSAERTGGSVSTLTIQRTQQEDSAVYLCASTLLAGVYNEQFFGPGTRLTVL.